This TCR beta chain is from a study of T cell changes during pregnancy in multiple sclerosis. TCRdb's table, derived via immunoSEQ multiplex PCR, lists solely in-frame clones and lacks some. The sample comprises about 85,000 clones, approximately 93% of which are singletons, and 2.5% rests with the top ten. V shed 0 bases and J shed 4 bases, with 3 bases lying between them. Germline CDR1 and CDR2: LGHNA and YSLEER. The CDR3 contains 13 residues. This chain connects TRBV4-3 to TRBJ2-2; D call uncertain. The material was peripheral blood, obtained in the first trimester of pregnancy. This receptor was obtained from a female donor with multiple sclerosis, enrolled in a pregnancy study. CDR3 nucleotides: TGCGCCAGCAGCCAAGACGTCACCGGGGAGCTGTTTTTT. Its protein product is CASSQDVTGELFF.